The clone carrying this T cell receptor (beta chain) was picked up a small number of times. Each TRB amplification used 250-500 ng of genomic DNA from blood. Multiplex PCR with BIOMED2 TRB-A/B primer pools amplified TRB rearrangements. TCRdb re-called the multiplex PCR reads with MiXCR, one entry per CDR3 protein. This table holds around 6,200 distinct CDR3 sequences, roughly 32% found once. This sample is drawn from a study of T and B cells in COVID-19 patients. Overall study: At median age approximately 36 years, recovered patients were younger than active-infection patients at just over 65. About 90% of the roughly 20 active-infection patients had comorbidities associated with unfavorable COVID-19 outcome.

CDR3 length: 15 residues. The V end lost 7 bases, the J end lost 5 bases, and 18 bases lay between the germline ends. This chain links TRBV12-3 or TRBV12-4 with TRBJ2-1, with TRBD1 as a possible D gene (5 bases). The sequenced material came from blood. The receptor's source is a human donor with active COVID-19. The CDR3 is CASNPRQNRNNEQFF. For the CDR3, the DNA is TGTGCCAGCAACCCTAGACAGAACAGGAACAATGAGCAGTTCTTC.